The rows below give T cell receptor beta chains drawn from one sample of a study of OX40 agonist ivuxolimab in advanced cancers. The data were produced by immunoSEQ multiplex PCR, yet TCRdb's version contains in-frame clones alone and is incomplete. There are some 63,000 clones in the sample; approximately 92% occur only once, and 14% lies in the top ten. The input for sequencing was CD4+ or CD8+ T cells sorted from blood, taken in a trial of the OX40 agonist ivuxolimab. Receptors were obtained from an adult with an advanced solid tumor such as melanoma, head and neck, liver or kidney cancer. Both conserved end residues are part of each CDR3. D genes are given only for firm matches. Not all rows give a size; the values are once, few, many and, for expanded clones, a class.

size | J | D | V | CDR3 | DNA
. | TRBJ2-3 | TRBD2 | TRBV7-3 | CASSLVGLAVTDTQYF | TGTGCCAGCAGCTTAGTAGGACTAGCGGTAACAGATACGCAGTATTTT
. | TRBJ2-5 | TRBD2 | TRBV25-1 | CASSEYHLAGAGETQYF | TGTGCCAGCAGTGAATATCACCTAGCGGGAGCGGGGGAGACCCAGTACTTC
. | TRBJ1-3 | . | TRBV7-6 | CASSPDVSGNTIYF | TGTGCCAGCAGCCCCGACGTCTCTGGAAACACCATATATTTT
. | TRBJ2-7 | TRBD2 | TRBV4-1 | CASSPGSGGSYEQYF | TGCGCCAGCAGCCCGGGGAGCGGGGGCTCCTACGAGCAGTACTTC
. | TRBJ1-5 | . | TRBV21-1 | CASTLTGLCNQPQHF | TGTGCCAGCACCCTGACAGGGCTGTGCAATCAGCCCCAGCATTTT
. | TRBJ2-2 | TRBD1 | TRBV27 | CASRYRGLNTGELFF | TGTGCCAGCAGATACAGGGGCCTCAACACCGGGGAGCTGTTTTTT
. | TRBJ2-1 | . | TRBV5-1 | CASRKADNEQFF | TGCGCCAGCAGGAAGGCAGACAATGAGCAGTTCTTC
. | TRBJ2-2 | . | TRBV5-8 | CASSPGRTGELFF | TGTGCCAGCAGTCCTGGCCGGACCGGGGAGCTGTTTTTT
. | TRBJ2-1 | . | TRBV15 | CATSRGQVTFGDGYNEQFF | TGTGCCACCAGCAGAGGCCAGGTGACATTTGGAGACGGCTACAATGAGCAGTTCTTC
few | TRBJ2-3 | . | TRBV29-1 | CSVGGLRTDTQYF | TGCAGCGTTGGGGGCTTACGCACAGATACGCAGTATTTT
once | TRBJ1-1 | TRBD1 | TRBV30 | CAWRDRVGGTEAFF | TGTGCCTGGAGGGACAGGGTTGGGGGCACTGAAGCTTTCTTT
. | TRBJ2-2 | TRBD2 | TRBV5-4 | CASSLVVAGIPTGELFF | TGTGCCAGCAGCTTGGTGGTAGCGGGAATTCCGACCGGGGAGCTGTTTTTT
. | TRBJ2-7 | . | TRBV5-6 | CASSLAEISYEQYF | TGTGCCAGCAGCTTGGCGGAGATCTCCTACGAGCAGTACTTC
. | TRBJ1-4 | . | TRBV28 | CASNIQLGTTNEKLFF | TGTGCCAGTAATATCCAGTTGGGGACAACTAATGAAAAACTGTTTTTT
. | TRBJ2-2 | TRBD2 | TRBV4-1 | CASSQESAGGDTGELFF | TGCGCCAGCAGCCAAGAGAGTGCGGGAGGGGACACCGGGGAGCTGTTTTTT
. | TRBJ2-3 | . | TRBV4-1 | CASSQSPSTDTQYF | TGCGCCAGCAGCCAATCGCCAAGCACAGATACGCAGTATTTT
. | TRBJ1-2 | TRBD1 | TRBV13 | CASSLGQGTYGYTF | TGTGCCAGCAGCTTAGGACAGGGGACCTATGGCTACACCTTC
. | TRBJ2-4 | . | TRBV7-6 | CASSLAPQNIQYF | TGTGCCAGCAGCTTAGCGCCCCAAAACATTCAGTACTTC
. | TRBJ2-7 | . | TRBV11-1 | CASSLDSYEQYF | TGTGCCAGCAGCTTAGACAGCTACGAGCAGTACTTC
. | TRBJ2-7 | TRBD1 | TRBV2 | CASSGDREGSYEQYF | TGTGCCAGCAGTGGGGACAGGGAGGGGAGCTACGAGCAGTACTTC
. | TRBJ2-7 | . | TRBV5-8 | CASRSLGYEQYF | TGTGCCAGCAGGAGCCTGGGTTACGAGCAGTACTTC
. | TRBJ1-5 | TRBD1 | TRBV5-1 | CASSLEGAQPQHF | TGCGCCAGCAGCTTGGAGGGGGCCCAGCCCCAGCATTTT
. | TRBJ1-2 | . | TRBV7-9 | CASSLPGGNYGYTF | TGTGCCAGCAGCTTACCGGGGGGTAACTATGGCTACACCTTC
. | TRBJ2-3 | . | TRBV18 | CASSPDIAPDTQYF | TGTGCCAGCTCACCGGACATAGCCCCCGATACGCAGTATTTT
. | TRBJ2-7 | . | TRBV7-3 | CASSPSLDYEQYF | TGTGCCAGCAGCCCCTCTTTGGATTACGAGCAGTACTTC
few | TRBJ2-3 | . | TRBV10-2 | CASSVGDTQYF | TGCGCCAGCAGTGTAGGGGATACGCAGTATTTT
. | TRBJ1-2 | . | TRBV29-1 | CSVERGLGYTF | TGCAGCGTTGAACGGGGGCTTGGCTACACCTTC
. | TRBJ2-7 | . | TRBV19 | CASSTRAGKYEQYF | TGTGCCAGTAGTACCCGGGCCGGAAAATACGAGCAGTACTTC
. | TRBJ2-7 | TRBD2 | TRBV13 | CASSAATSGRPNEQYF | TGTGCCAGCAGCGCAGCTACTAGCGGGAGGCCCAACGAGCAGTACTTC
. | TRBJ2-1 | TRBD2 | TRBV9 | CASSVGGLAGFYNEQFF | TGTGCCAGCAGCGTAGGGGGACTAGCGGGGTTCTACAATGAGCAGTTCTTC
. | TRBJ2-7 | . | TRBV29-1 | CSVESESSGYEQYF | TGCAGCGTTGAGTCAGAGAGTAGCGGATACGAGCAGTACTTC
. | TRBJ2-7 | . | TRBV7-8 | CASSLGTGYEQYF | TGTGCCAGCAGCTTAGGTACTGGATACGAGCAGTACTTC
. | TRBJ2-5 | TRBD1 | TRBV10-3 | CATQPTNTGARETQYF | TGTGCCACCCAACCTACTAATACAGGGGCCCGGGAGACCCAGTACTTC
. | TRBJ2-5 | . | TRBV15 | CATSRDPDPGYPQETQYF | TGTGCCACCAGCAGAGATCCCGACCCAGGGTACCCACAAGAGACCCAGTACTTC
. | TRBJ2-7 | . | TRBV19 | CASSPSGGTVVEQYF | TGTGCCAGTAGTCCGTCTGGCGGCACCGTTGTTGAGCAGTACTTC
once | TRBJ2-7 | TRBD1 | TRBV14 | CASSQETGVRSSYEQYF | TGTGCCAGCAGCCAAGAAACAGGGGTCCGGAGCTCCTACGAGCAGTACTTC
. | TRBJ2-3 | . | TRBV11-2 | CASSLVADTQYF | TGTGCCAGCAGCTTAGTGGCAGATACGCAGTATTTT
. | TRBJ1-1 | . | TRBV7-9 | CASSFGATEAFF | TGTGCCAGCAGCTTCGGTGCCACTGAAGCTTTCTTT
. | TRBJ2-7 | . | TRBV12-2 | CASRLSRGRRYYEQYF | TGTGCAAGTCGCCTATCAAGGGGCAGGAGATACTACGAGCAGTACTTC
. | TRBJ1-1 | . | TRBV19 | CASRGLHTGTEAFF | TGTGCCAGTAGGGGACTTCACACGGGGACTGAAGCTTTCTTT
. | TRBJ2-3 | TRBD1 | TRBV11-1 | CASSLVGQGTDTQYF | TGTGCCAGCAGCTTAGTGGGACAGGGCACAGATACGCAGTATTTT
. | TRBJ1-5 | . | TRBV6-6 | CASSYSGEDQPQHF | TGTGCCAGCAGTTACTCGGGGGAGGATCAGCCCCAGCATTTT
. | TRBJ2-3 | . | TRBV5-6 | CASSRDDRTFRFDTQYF | TGTGCCAGCAGCAGAGACGACAGGACCTTTCGGTTCGATACGCAGTATTTT
. | TRBJ2-5 | . | TRBV27 | CASSPGLEETQYF | TGTGCCAGCAGTCCTGGACTGGAAGAGACCCAGTACTTC
. | TRBJ1-1 | . | TRBV6-5 | CASSYFSVADTEAFF | TGTGCCAGCAGTTACTTTTCCGTGGCGGACACTGAAGCTTTCTTT
. | TRBJ2-2 | . | TRBV23-1 | CASSHLQGLLDTGELFF | TGCGCCAGCAGTCATTTACAGGGACTTCTGGACACCGGGGAGCTGTTTTTT
. | TRBJ2-1 | . | TRBV7-8 | CASSLLGRGYNEQFF | TGTGCCAGCAGCTTATTAGGAAGGGGCTACAATGAGCAGTTCTTC
. | TRBJ2-3 | TRBD2 | TRBV4-2 | CASSQDSSSGGHTDTQYF | TGTGCCAGCAGCCAAGATTCCTCTAGCGGGGGGCACACAGATACGCAGTATTTT
. | TRBJ2-3 | TRBD2 | TRBV7-3 | CASSLSLAGRTDTQYF | TGTGCCAGCAGCTTATCCCTAGCGGGACGCACAGATACGCAGTATTTT
. | TRBJ1-4 | TRBD1 | TRBV29-1 | CSGGTGENEKLFF | TGCAGCGGTGGGACAGGGGAAAATGAAAAACTGTTTTTT
. | TRBJ2-2 | TRBD2 | TRBV7-7 | CASSLRTSGPNTGELFF | TGTGCCAGCAGCCTGAGGACTAGCGGACCGAACACCGGGGAGCTGTTTTTT
. | TRBJ2-5 | TRBD1 | TRBV27 | CASSSRTGGDETQYF | TGTGCCAGCAGTTCGAGGACAGGGGGCGATGAGACCCAGTACTTC
. | TRBJ2-5 | . | TRBV27 | CASSLSAGLQETQYF | TGTGCCAGCAGTTTATCGGCGGGCCTGCAAGAGACCCAGTACTTC